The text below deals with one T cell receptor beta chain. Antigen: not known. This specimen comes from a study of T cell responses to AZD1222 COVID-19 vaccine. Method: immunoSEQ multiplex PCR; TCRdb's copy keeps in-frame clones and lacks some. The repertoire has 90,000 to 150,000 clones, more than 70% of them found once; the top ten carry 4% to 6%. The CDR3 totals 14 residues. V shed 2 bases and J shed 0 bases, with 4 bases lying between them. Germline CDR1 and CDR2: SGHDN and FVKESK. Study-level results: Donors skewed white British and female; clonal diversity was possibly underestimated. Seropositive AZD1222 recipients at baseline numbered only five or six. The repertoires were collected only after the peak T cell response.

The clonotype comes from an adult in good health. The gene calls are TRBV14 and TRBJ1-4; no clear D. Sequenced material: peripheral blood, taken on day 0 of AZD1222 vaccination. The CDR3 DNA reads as TGTGCCAGCAGCCAACAGGCAACTAATGAAAAACTGTTTTTT. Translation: CASSQQATNEKLFF. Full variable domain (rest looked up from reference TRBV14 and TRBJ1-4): EAGVTQFPSHSVIEKGQTVTLRCDPISGHDNLYWYRRVMGKEIKFLLHFVKESKQDESGMPNNRFLAERTGGTYSTLKVQPAELEDSGVYFCASSQQATNEKLFFGSGTQLSVL.